A selection of T cell receptor beta chains follows, all from one sample in a study of human T cells and chemical hapten exposure. TCRdb reprocessed the RACE reads with MiXCR, giving one entry per CDR3 protein. In the table there are 150,000 to 200,000 distinct CDR3 sequences, nearly 30% of which are singletons. Sequencing used whole blood, obtained in connection with sensitization to the hapten diphenylcyclopropenone (DPC). These TCRs come from a woman in her twenties or thirties with alopecia areata. Some clones in this sample may be carry-over from other donors' samples. Both conserved end residues are part of each CDR3. The D gene is left open where the match is weak. Some rows mark clone size as missing; the rest say once, few, many or name a class of expanded clone.

TRBJ2-7	many	TRBV3-1	-	TGTGCCAGCAGCCCCACGGGGGAGACCTACGAGCAGTACTTC	CASSPTGETYEQYF
TRBJ1-4	-	TRBV3-1	-	TGTGCCAGCAGCCCTCGCTCGGGGGGCGGAAAACTGTTTTTT	CASSPRSGGGKLFF
TRBJ1-6	-	TRBV7-3	-	TGTGCCAGCAGCTTCGACGGAAACTATAATTCACCCCTCCACTTT	CASSFDGNYNSPLHF
TRBJ2-1	few	TRBV5-1	TRBD1	TGCGCCAGCAGTATCGGACAGGGTAGTTACAATGAGCAGTTCTTC	CASSIGQGSYNEQFF
TRBJ2-7	-	TRBV29-1	-	TGCAGCGTTGAATCGCCGGGCGAGCAGTACTTC	CSVESPGEQYF
TRBJ2-7	-	TRBV29-1	TRBD2	TGCAGCTGTAGCGGGAGGGCCGAGGGGAACGAGCAGTACTTC	CSCSGRAEGNEQYF
TRBJ1-5	few	TRBV28	-	TGTGCCAGCAAGGGAGGTCATATAGGCCGTCAGCCCCAGCATTTT	CASKGGHIGRQPQHF
TRBJ2-7	few	TRBV29-1	-	TGCAGCGTCCGGGGAGAGTACGAGCAGTACTTC	CSVRGEYEQYF
TRBJ2-1	-	TRBV7-2	TRBD2	TGTGCCAGCAGAACCGGACTAGCGGGACCAGCGGGGGATGAGCAGATCTTC	CASRTGLAGPAGDEQIF
TRBJ2-7	many	TRBV21-1	-	TGTGCCAGCAGCTCCAGCCCAAGCAAATACTTC	CASSSSPSKYF
TRBJ1-3	once	TRBV28	-	TGTGCCAGCAGCCGGTCCCCTATCTCTGGAAACACCATATATTTT	CASSRSPISGNTIYF
TRBJ2-5	few	TRBV20-1	-	TGCAGTGCTAGGGGGGGGCCAGAGACCCAGTACTTC	CSARGGPETQYF
TRBJ2-7	-	TRBV29-1	-	TGCAGCGTTGGTAACAACTACGAGCAGTACTTC	CSVGNNYEQYF
TRBJ1-2	-	TRBV4-2	TRBD1	TGTGCCAGCAGCCAAGTCCAGGGGCAGGGGGATGGCTACACCTTC	CASSQVQGQGDGYTF
TRBJ1-2	few	TRBV7-3	-	TGTGCCAGCAGCTCCGGGGGCTCCTATGGCTACACCTTC	CASSSGGSYGYTF
TRBJ2-1	few	TRBV4-3	-	TGCGCCAGCAGCCAAGGGGTCCCACCGCTGGGCGAGCAGTTCTTC	CASSQGVPPLGEQFF
TRBJ2-5	few	TRBV28	-	TGTGCCACAAAGGAGGGACAAGAGACCCAGTACTTC	CATKEGQETQYF
TRBJ1-1	-	TRBV29-1	-	TGCAGCGCTTTGTTTAACACTGAAGCTTTCTTT	CSALFNTEAFF
TRBJ1-5	few	TRBV18	TRBD1	TGTGCCAGTGGGACAGGCAGAGATCAGCCCCAGCATTTT	CASGTGRDQPQHF
TRBJ1-2	-	TRBV29-1	TRBD1	TGCAGCGTTGGTAGGACAGGTTATAACTATGGCTACACCTTC	CSVGRTGYNYGYTF
TRBJ2-7	many	TRBV6-2/TRBV6-3	TRBD2	TGTGCCAGCAGTTGGACTAGCGGGAGGGCCTATACCTACGAGCAGTACTTC	CASSWTSGRAYTYEQYF
TRBJ2-7	few	TRBV4-3	-	TGCGCCAGCAGCCAAGAAGCGGACCAACCCCACGAGCAGTACTTC	CASSQEADQPHEQYF
TRBJ2-3	-	TRBV5-1	TRBD1	TGCGCCAGCAGCCCGGGACAGGGTCCCACAGATACGCAGTATTTT	CASSPGQGPTDTQYF
TRBJ2-2	few	TRBV10-3	-	TGTGCCATCTCCCGAGAGCCGATCGGGGAGCTGTTTTTT	CAISREPIGELFF
TRBJ1-4	-	TRBV4-1	-	TGCGCCAGCAGCCGAGACCCATCTACGACTAATGAAAAACTGTTTTTT	CASSRDPSTTNEKLFF
TRBJ1-1	-	TRBV29-1	TRBD1	TGCAGCGTCCGGACAGGATTCACTGAAGCTTTCTTT	CSVRTGFTEAFF
TRBJ1-1	few	TRBV29-1	-	TGCAGCGTTGATCCGGCAGGGGACACTGAAGCTTTCTTT	CSVDPAGDTEAFF
TRBJ2-3	few	TRBV24-1	-	TGTGCCACCAGTGATACCACAGATACGCAGTATTTT	CATSDTTDTQYF
TRBJ1-1	-	TRBV11-2	-	TGTGCCAGCAGCCAAAACGCCCCGGGGGAAGCTTTCTTT	CASSQNAPGEAFF
TRBJ1-1	-	TRBV20-1	-	TGCAGTGCTGGATTGAACACTGAAGCTTTCTTT	CSAGLNTEAFF
TRBJ1-5	-	TRBV7-2	-	TGTGCCAGCAGCCCGGAGGGGTCAAGTCTGCCCCAGCATTTT	CASSPEGSSLPQHF
TRBJ1-1	-	TRBV7-9	-	TGTGCCAGCAGCTTCCATCCCCGGGAGTCGGAAGCTTTCTTT	CASSFHPRESEAFF
TRBJ2-2	-	TRBV29-1	TRBD1	TGCAGCGTTGAGGGACAGACTCCCACCGGGGAGCTGTTTTTT	CSVEGQTPTGELFF
TRBJ2-1	-	TRBV29-1	TRBD1	TGCAGCTCCCGCACAGGGGCCTTACCGGGGAATGAGCAGTTCTTC	CSSRTGALPGNEQFF
TRBJ1-2	-	TRBV5-1	-	TGCGCCAGCAGCTTGGAAAGACCCAACTATGGCTACACCTTC	CASSLERPNYGYTF
TRBJ2-7	few	TRBV6-2/TRBV6-3	-	TGTGCCAGCTCTCGTAACCAGGGAATCTACGAGCAGTACTTC	CASSRNQGIYEQYF
TRBJ2-5	-	TRBV28	-	TGTGCCAGCAGGGGGGGGGACATACAAGAGACCCAGTACTTC	CASRGGDIQETQYF
TRBJ1-6	few	TRBV30	-	TGTGCCTGGAGCGACGGACGTAATTCACCCCTCCACTTT	CAWSDGRNSPLHF
TRBJ2-7	-	TRBV6-5	TRBD1	TGTGCCAGCAGTCCAACCGGGACAGGGGTGTACGAGCAGTACTTC	CASSPTGTGVYEQYF
TRBJ2-6	-	TRBV28	-	TGTGCCAGCAGTGCTTATCCAAGCTCTGGGGCCAACGTCCTGACTTTC	CASSAYPSSGANVLTF
TRBJ2-3	-	TRBV11-2	TRBD1	TGTGCCAGCAGCTTCGGACAGGGGCCAGATACGCAGTATTTT	CASSFGQGPDTQYF
TRBJ1-5	many	TRBV28	-	TGTGCCAGCAGTTCCCAGTCCTATCAGCCCCAGCATTTT	CASSSQSYQPQHF
TRBJ1-6	few	TRBV29-1	-	TGCAGCGTAGCTCAGGGGTCTCGGTCACCCCTCCACTTT	CSVAQGSRSPLHF
TRBJ1-2	-	TRBV20-1	-	TGCAGTGCTAGAGGCGACAGTGGCCCCTATGGCTACACCTTC	CSARGDSGPYGYTF
TRBJ2-7	few	TRBV12-3/TRBV12-4	TRBD1	TGTGCCAGCAGTTTAGTCTCCGGGACAGGGCCCCACGAGCAGTACTTC	CASSLVSGTGPHEQYF
TRBJ1-2	few	TRBV6-5	TRBD1	TGTGCCAGCAGTGAAGCCGGGACAGGTTACGGCTACACCTTC	CASSEAGTGYGYTF
TRBJ2-2	-	TRBV2	TRBD1	TGTGCCAGCAGGGAGTCCGGGACAGGGATCGGGGAGCTGTTTTTT	CASRESGTGIGELFF
TRBJ1-6	-	TRBV18	-	TGTGCCAGCTCACCGAACAGAGATTCACCCCTCCACTTT	CASSPNRDSPLHF
TRBJ1-6	-	TRBV15	-	TGTGCCACCAGCAGAGGACAGACAGATAATTCACCCCTCCACTTT	CATSRGQTDNSPLHF
TRBJ1-2	few	TRBV4-1	-	TGCGCCAGCAGCCAAGATCTTGGACTGGGTGGCTACACCTTC	CASSQDLGLGGYTF